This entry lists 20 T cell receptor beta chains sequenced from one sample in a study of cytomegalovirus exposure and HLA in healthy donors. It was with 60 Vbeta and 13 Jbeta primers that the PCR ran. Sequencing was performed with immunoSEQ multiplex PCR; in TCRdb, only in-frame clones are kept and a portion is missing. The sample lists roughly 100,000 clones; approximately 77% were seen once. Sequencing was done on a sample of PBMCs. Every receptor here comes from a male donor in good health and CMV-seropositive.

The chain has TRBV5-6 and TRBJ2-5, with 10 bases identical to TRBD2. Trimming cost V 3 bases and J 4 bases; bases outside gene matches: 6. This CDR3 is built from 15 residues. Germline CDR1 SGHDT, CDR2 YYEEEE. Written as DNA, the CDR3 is TGTGCCAGCAGCTCCCTAGCGGGAGCCTCAGAGACCCAGTACTTC. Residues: CASSSLAGASETQYF.

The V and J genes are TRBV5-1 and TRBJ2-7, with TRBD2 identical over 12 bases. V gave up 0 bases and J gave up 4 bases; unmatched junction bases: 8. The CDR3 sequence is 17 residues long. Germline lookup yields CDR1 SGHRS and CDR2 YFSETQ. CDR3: CASSLVPSGRASYEQYF. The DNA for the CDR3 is TGCGCCAGCAGCTTGGTACCTAGCGGGAGGGCCAGTTACGAGCAGTACTTC.

The CDR3 DNA is TGTGCCAGCAGCGACCGGGACAGGGCCTATGGCTACACCTTC. This codes for CASSDRDRAYGYTF. This rearrangement joins TRBV7-2 to TRBJ1-2; 9 nucleotides line up with TRBD1. From germline, CDR1 is SGHTA and CDR2 FQGNSA. This CDR3 region has 14 residues. The ends lost 5 bases at V and 4 bases at J; junction bases unmatched: 5.

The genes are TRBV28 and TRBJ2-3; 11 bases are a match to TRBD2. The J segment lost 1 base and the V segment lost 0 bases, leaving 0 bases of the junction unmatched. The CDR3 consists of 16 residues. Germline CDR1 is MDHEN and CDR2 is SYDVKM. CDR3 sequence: CASSLWTSGGTDTQYF. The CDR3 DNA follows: TGTGCCAGCAGTTTATGGACTAGCGGGGGCACAGATACGCAGTATTTT. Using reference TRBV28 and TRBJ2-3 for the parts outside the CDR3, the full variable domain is DVKVTQSSRYLVKRTGEKVFLECVQDMDHENMFWYRQDPGLGLRLIYFSYDVKMKEKGDIPEGYSVSREKKERFSLILESASTNQTSMYLCASSLWTSGGTDTQYFGPGTRLTVL.

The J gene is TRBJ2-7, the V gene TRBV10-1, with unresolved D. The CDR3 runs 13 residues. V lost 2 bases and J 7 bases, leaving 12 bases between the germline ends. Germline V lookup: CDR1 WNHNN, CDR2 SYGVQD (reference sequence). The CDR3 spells CASSEGPSREQYF. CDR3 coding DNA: TGCGCCAGCAGTGAGGGGCCCTCACGGGAGCAGTACTTC.

CDR3 bases: TGTGCCAGCAGCCTCCCCGGGACAGGGGACCTAGGGTGGATTCACGAGCAGTACTTC. Protein product: CASSLPGTGDLGWIHEQYF. The V call is TRBV7-9, the J call TRBJ2-7; TRBD1 matches 10 bases. The CDR3 is made up of 19 amino acids. The germline CDR1 and CDR2 sequences are SEHNR and FQNEAQ (reference sequence). With 5 bases clipped from V and 5 bases from J, the junction kept 21 bases outside the gene matches. The whole variable domain, filled in from reference TRBV7-9 and TRBJ2-7, reads DTGVSQNPRHKITKRGQNVTFRCDPISEHNRLYWYRQTLGQGPEFLTYFQNEAQLEKSRLLSDRFSAERPKGSFSTLEIQRTEQGDSAMYLCASSLPGTGDLGWIHEQYFGPGTRLTVT.

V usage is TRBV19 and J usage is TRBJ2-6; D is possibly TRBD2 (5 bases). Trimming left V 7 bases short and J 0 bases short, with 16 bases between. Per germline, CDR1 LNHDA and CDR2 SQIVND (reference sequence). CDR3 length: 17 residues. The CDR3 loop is CASTAQGGSSGANVLTF. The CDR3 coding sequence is TGTGCCAGTACGGCACAAGGCGGGTCCTCTGGGGCCAACGTCCTGACTTTC.

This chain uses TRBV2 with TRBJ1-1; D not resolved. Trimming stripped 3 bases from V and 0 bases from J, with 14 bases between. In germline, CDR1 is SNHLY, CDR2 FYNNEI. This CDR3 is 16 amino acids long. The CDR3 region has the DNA TGTGCCAGCAGTGAGTTTGGGAGAACTCTGAACACTGAAGCTTTCTTT. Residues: CASSEFGRTLNTEAFF. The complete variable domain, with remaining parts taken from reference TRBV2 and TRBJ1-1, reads EPEVTQTPSHQVTQMGQEVILRCVPISNHLYFYWYRQILGQKVEFLVSFYNNEISEKSEIFDDQFSVERPDGSNFTLKIRSTKLEDSAMYFCASSEFGRTLNTEAFFGQGTRLTVV.

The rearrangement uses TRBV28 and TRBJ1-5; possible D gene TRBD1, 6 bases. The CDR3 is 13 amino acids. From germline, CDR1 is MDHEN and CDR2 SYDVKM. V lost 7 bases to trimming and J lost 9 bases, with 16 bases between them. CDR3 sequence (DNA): TGTGCCAGCACCCTCACTCAGGGGTGGCCCCAGCATTTT. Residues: CASTLTQGWPQHF.

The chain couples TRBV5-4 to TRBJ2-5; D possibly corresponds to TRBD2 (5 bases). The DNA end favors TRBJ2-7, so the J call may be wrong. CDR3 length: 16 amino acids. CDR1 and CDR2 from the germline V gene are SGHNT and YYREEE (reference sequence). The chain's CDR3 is CASSFKTEPGKYEQYF. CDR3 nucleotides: TGTGCCAGCAGCTTTAAGACGGAGCCGGGGAAGTACGAGCAGTACTTC.

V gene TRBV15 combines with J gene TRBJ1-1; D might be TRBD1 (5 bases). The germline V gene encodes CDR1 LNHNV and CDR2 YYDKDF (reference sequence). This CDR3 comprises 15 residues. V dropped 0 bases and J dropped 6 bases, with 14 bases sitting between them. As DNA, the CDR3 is TGTGCCACCAGCAGAGAGTTCGGGGGAGCGGCTGAAGCTTTCTTT. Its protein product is CATSREFGGAAEAFF.

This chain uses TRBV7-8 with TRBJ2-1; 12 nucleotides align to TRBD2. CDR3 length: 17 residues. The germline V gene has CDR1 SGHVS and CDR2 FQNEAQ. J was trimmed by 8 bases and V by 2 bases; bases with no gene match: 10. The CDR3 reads CASSLKRLAGGSDEQFF. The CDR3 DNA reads TGTGCCAGCAGCTTAAAAAGGCTAGCGGGAGGGTCGGATGAGCAGTTCTTC.

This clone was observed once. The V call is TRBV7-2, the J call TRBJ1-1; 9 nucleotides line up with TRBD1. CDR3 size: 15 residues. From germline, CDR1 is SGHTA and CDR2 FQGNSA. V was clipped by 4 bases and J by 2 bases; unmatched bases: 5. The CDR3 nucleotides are TGTGCCAGCAGCTCTGGGACAGGGAGAAACACTGAAGCTTTCTTT. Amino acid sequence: CASSSGTGRNTEAFF. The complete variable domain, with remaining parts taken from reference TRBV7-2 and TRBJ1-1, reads GAGVSQSPSNKVTEKGKDVELRCDPISGHTALYWYRQSLGQGLEFLIYFQGNSAPDKSGLPSDRFSAERTGGSVSTLTIQRTQQEDSAVYLCASSSGTGRNTEAFFGQGTRLTVV.

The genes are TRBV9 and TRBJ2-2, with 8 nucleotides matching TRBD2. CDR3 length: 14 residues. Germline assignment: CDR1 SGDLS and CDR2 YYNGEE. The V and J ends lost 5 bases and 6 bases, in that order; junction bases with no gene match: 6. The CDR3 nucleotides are TGTGCCAGCAGTGTGGGACTAGTGGCCGGGGAGCTGTTTTTT. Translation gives CASSVGLVAGELFF.

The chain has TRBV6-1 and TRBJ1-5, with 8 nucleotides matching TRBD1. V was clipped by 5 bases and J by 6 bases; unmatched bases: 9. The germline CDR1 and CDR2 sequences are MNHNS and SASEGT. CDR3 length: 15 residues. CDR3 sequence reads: CASSLGTGGGQPQHF. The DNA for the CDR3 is TGTGCCAGCAGTTTAGGGACAGGCGGCGGTCAGCCCCAGCATTTT.

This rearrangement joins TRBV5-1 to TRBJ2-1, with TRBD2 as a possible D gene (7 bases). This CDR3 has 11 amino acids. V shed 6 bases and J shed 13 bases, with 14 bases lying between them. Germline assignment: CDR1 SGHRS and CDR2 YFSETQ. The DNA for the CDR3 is TGCGCCAGCACGAGGGGGGGAGAACAGTTCTTC. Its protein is CASTRGGEQFF.

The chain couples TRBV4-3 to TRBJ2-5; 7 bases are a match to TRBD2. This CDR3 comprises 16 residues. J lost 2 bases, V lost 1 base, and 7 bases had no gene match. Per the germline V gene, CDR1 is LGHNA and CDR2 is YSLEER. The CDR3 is CASSQGLGGNQETQYF. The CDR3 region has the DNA TGCGCCAGCAGCCAAGGGCTGGGAGGGAATCAAGAGACCCAGTACTTC.

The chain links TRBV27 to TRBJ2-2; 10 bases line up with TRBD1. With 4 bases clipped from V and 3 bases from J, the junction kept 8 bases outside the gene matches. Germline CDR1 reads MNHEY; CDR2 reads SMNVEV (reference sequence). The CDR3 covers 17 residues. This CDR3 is CASSSYPGQGHTGELFF. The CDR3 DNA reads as TGTGCCAGCAGTTCTTACCCGGGACAGGGGCACACCGGGGAGCTGTTTTTT.

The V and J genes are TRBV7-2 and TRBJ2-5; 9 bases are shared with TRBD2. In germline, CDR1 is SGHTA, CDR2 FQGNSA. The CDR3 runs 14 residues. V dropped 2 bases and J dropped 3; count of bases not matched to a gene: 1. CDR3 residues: CASSLQRGEETQYF. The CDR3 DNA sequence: TGTGCCAGCAGCTTACAGCGGGGGGAAGAGACCCAGTACTTC.

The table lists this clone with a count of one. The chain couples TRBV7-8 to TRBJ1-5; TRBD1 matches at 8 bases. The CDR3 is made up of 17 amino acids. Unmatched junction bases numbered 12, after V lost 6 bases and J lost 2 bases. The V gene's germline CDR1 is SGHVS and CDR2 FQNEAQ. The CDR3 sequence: CASRPGGRGQGNQPQHF. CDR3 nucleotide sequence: TGTGCCAGCAGACCGGGAGGCAGGGGGCAAGGCAATCAGCCCCAGCATTTT.